This is a list of T cell receptor beta chains from one sample in a study of beta chain features in type 1 diabetes. Assay used: immunoSEQ multiplex PCR; TCRdb lists only in-frame clones, some missing. This table has tens of thousands of clones, roughly 50% appearing once. The material sequenced was central memory CD4+ T cells from blood. These receptors originate from a man aged 25 to 40 with type 1 diabetes. Each CDR3 is given with its conserved first and last residue. D genes are given only for firm matches. For some rows the clone size is stated as once, few or many, or as a class when expanded; others skip it.

clone_size | d_call | j_call | v_call | cdr3_aa | cdr3_nt
- | - | TRBJ2-6 | TRBV25-1 | CASSFSYSGANVLTF | TGTGCCAGCAGTTTTTCGTACTCTGGGGCCAACGTCCTGACTTTC
once | - | TRBJ2-1 | TRBV18 | CASSPKDSIFNEQFF | TGTGCCAGCTCACCAAAGGACAGTATATTCAATGAGCAGTTCTTC
- | TRBD1 | TRBJ1-1 | TRBV5-6 | CASTDRGWGPEAFF | TGTGCCAGCACAGACAGGGGCTGGGGGCCTGAAGCTTTCTTT
once | TRBD1 | TRBJ1-2 | TRBV29-1 | CSVVVGTGDGYTF | TGCAGCGTTGTTGTTGGGACAGGGGATGGCTACACCTTC
- | TRBD2 | TRBJ2-7 | TRBV5-4 | CASSPGLAGAYEQYF | TGTGCCAGCAGCCCCGGACTAGCGGGTGCCTACGAGCAGTACTTC
few | TRBD1 | TRBJ2-7 | TRBV6-6 | CASSRQGIGFYEQYF | TGTGCCAGCAGCCGACAGGGGATCGGCTTCTACGAGCAGTACTTC
- | TRBD2 | TRBJ2-7 | TRBV4-1 | CASSQVWGVSGSRQYF | TGCGCCAGCAGCCAGGTTTGGGGGGTTAGCGGGAGCCGGCAGTACTTC
- | TRBD1 | TRBJ2-7 | TRBV7-9 | CASSPRQDRYEQYF | TGTGCCAGCAGCCCCCGGCAGGACAGGTACGAGCAGTACTTC
- | TRBD2 | TRBJ2-1 | TRBV7-9 | CASSPGLAEGDEQFF | TGTGCCAGCAGCCCGGGACTAGCGGAGGGGGATGAGCAGTTCTTC
- | TRBD1 | TRBJ1-4 | TRBV18 | CASSPGQGNEKLFF | TGTGCCAGCTCACCGGGACAGGGTAACGAAAAACTGTTTTTT
- | TRBD1 | TRBJ2-1 | TRBV29-1 | CSVEYAGQGYNEQFF | TGCAGCGTTGAATACGCGGGACAGGGGTACAATGAGCAGTTCTTC
- | TRBD1 | TRBJ2-5 | TRBV2 | CASSGDSKTQYF | TGTGCCAGCAGTGGGGACAGCAAGACCCAGTACTTC
- | TRBD2 | TRBJ2-5 | TRBV19 | CASGGGLETQYF | TGTGCCAGTGGGGGGGGTCTCGAGACCCAGTACTTC
- | TRBD2 | TRBJ2-3 | TRBV7-2 | CASSHGLAGAEVTDTQYF | TGTGCCAGCAGCCACGGACTAGCGGGTGCAGAGGTCACAGATACGCAGTATTTT
- | - | TRBJ2-2 | TRBV7-9 | CASSLEDPSLGELFF | TGTGCCAGCAGCTTAGAGGATCCTAGCCTCGGGGAGCTGTTTTTT
few | - | TRBJ1-1 | TRBV7-9 | CASSLAARVNTEAFF | TGTGCCAGCAGCTTAGCCGCCAGGGTGAACACTGAAGCTTTCTTT